The 15 T cell receptor beta chains below were found in one sample sequenced in a study of brain T cells in children with intractable seizures. Time point here: blood from clinic visit 5 months post-surgery; TSC patient then seizure free. Method: immunoSEQ multiplex PCR; TCRdb's copy keeps in-frame clones and lacks some. The data hold around 340,000 clones, with over 90% observed a single time. The specimen comprised peripheral blood, sampled less than 6 months after surgery. The origin of the receptors is a boy under three years old with tuberous sclerosis and intractable seizures.

The J gene is TRBJ1-2, the V gene TRBV7-2, with 12 bases matching TRBD1. Unmatched junction bases numbered 17, after V lost 5 bases and J lost 7 bases. Germline assignment: CDR1 SGHTA and CDR2 FQGNSA. The CDR3 totals 18 residues. CDR3 DNA sequence: TGTGCCAGCAGCCTCACAACTGCCGGGACAGGGGGCGTAGGTGGCTACACCTTC. As protein: CASSLTTAGTGGVGGYTF.

The rearrangement joins TRBV12-3 or TRBV12-4 to TRBJ2-2, with 9 bases aligning to TRBD1. The CDR3 runs 13 residues. Germline trimming cut 6 bases from V and 7 bases from J; bases unmatched to any gene: 3. CDR3 coding DNA: TGTGCCAGCAGCACAGGGGGCAGCGGGGAGCTGTTTTTT. It is translated as CASSTGGSGELFF.

V is TRBV3-1 (or the pseudogene TRBV3-2) and J is TRBJ2-5, with D possibly matching TRBD2 (6 bases). This CDR3 is built from 15 residues. The germline CDR1 and CDR2 sequences are LGHDT and YNNKEL (reference sequence). V lost 2 bases to trimming and J lost 3 bases, with 13 bases between them. The CDR3 here is CASSQSMEGEETQYF. As DNA, the CDR3 is TGTGCCAGCAGCCAATCGATGGAGGGTGAAGAGACCCAGTACTTC.

The gene calls are TRBV7-6 and TRBJ2-5; D ambiguous. CDR1 is SGHVS, CDR2 FNYEAQ, per germline. The length of the CDR3 is 14 residues. V lost 1 base, J lost 2 bases, and 8 bases lay in between. The CDR3 bases are TGTGCCAGCAGCTTAGAGGACGGACAAGAGACCCAGTACTTC. This encodes CASSLEDGQETQYF.

This chain links TRBV7-2 with TRBJ2-7; tentative D call: TRBD1 (5 bases). CDR3 length: 17 residues. V was trimmed by 1 base and J by 1 base, leaving 17 bases between them. Germline-derived CDR1 and CDR2 are SGHTA and FQGNSA. The chain's CDR3 is CASSLGPQGFPSYEQYF. DNA of the CDR3: TGTGCCAGCAGCTTAGGACCCCAGGGCTTTCCGTCCTACGAGCAGTACTTC.

The rearrangement joins TRBV6-5 to TRBJ1-5; D unresolved. V lost 7 bases and J lost 3, with 7 bases in between. The CDR3 loop spans 12 amino acids. Germline V lookup: CDR1 MNHEY, CDR2 SVGAGI. CDR3 sequence (DNA): TGTGCCAGCAAGGCTGTCAATCAGCCCCAGCATTTT. This encodes CASKAVNQPQHF.

The chain is built from TRBV6-5 and TRBJ1-1, with D perhaps matching TRBD1 (5 bases). The V end was cut by 10 bases, the J end by 0 bases, with 12 bases between. The CDR3 extends over 13 amino acids. CDR1 MNHEY and CDR2 SVGAGI come from the germline V gene. The DNA of the CDR3 is TGTGCCACCAAGACAGCCATGAACACTGAAGCTTTCTTT. Protein sequence: CATKTAMNTEAFF.

The genes are TRBV7-2 and TRBJ2-7; D uncertain. Deletions cut 1 base from V and 2 bases from J, with 9 bases between. This CDR3 contains 14 residues. CDR1 and CDR2 (germline): SGHTA, FQGNSA. CDR3 nucleotides: TGTGCCAGCAGCTTAGATCCTGACACCTACGAGCAGTACTTC. Translated, it gives CASSLDPDTYEQYF.

The rearrangement joins TRBV19 to TRBJ2-3; no firm D call. CDR1 and CDR2 (germline): LNHDA, SQIVND (reference sequence). The CDR3 consists of 16 residues. Trimming shortened V by 8 bases and J by 2 bases, and 20 bases separated the two germline ends. CDR3 loop: CASRYSGRAYTDTQYF. For the CDR3, the DNA is TGTGCCAGTCGGTACTCCGGGCGAGCCTACACAGATACGCAGTATTTT. Full variable domain (remainder filled in from reference TRBV19 and TRBJ2-3): DGGITQSPKYLFRKEGQNVTLSCEQNLNHDAMYWYRQDPGQGLRLIYYSQIVNDFQKGDIAEGYSVSREKKESFPLTVTSAQKNPTAFYLCASRYSGRAYTDTQYFGPGTRLTVL.

This clone was counted once. This sequence joins TRBV9 and TRBJ2-1, with D perhaps matching TRBD2 (6 bases). This CDR3 contains 15 residues. Germline CDR1 is SGDLS and CDR2 is YYNGEE. V was pared by 0 bases and J by 8 bases, with 15 bases between. CDR3 sequence: CASSVVGPGGYEQFF. DNA for the CDR3: TGTGCCAGCAGCGTAGTTGGTCCCGGGGGATATGAGCAGTTCTTC.

The chain is built from TRBV24-1 and TRBJ1-5; D is possibly TRBD1 (6 bases). The germline gives CDR1 KGHDR, CDR2 SFDVKD. This CDR3 contains 15 residues. The V gene lost 2 bases and the J gene lost 3 bases, with 10 bases spanning the gap. The CDR3 spells CATSDSRTDNQPQHF. In nucleotides, the CDR3 is TGTGCCACCAGTGATTCAAGGACAGACAATCAGCCCCAGCATTTT.

V usage is TRBV5-1 and J usage is TRBJ2-1; the D is unclear. The germline CDR1 and CDR2 sequences are SGHRS and YFSETQ. The CDR3 spans 13 residues. V was clipped by 0 bases and J by 6 bases, with 7 bases between them. DNA of the CDR3: TGCGCCAGCAGCTTGGCGATCCCCAATGAGCAGTTCTTC. As protein: CASSLAIPNEQFF.

The J gene is TRBJ2-7, the V gene TRBV4-1; TRBD1 matches at 9 bases. CDR3 length: 13 amino acids. V gave up 5 bases and J gave up 4 bases; unmatched junction bases: 3. Per the germline V gene, CDR1 is MGHRA and CDR2 is YSYEKL. CDR3 coding DNA: TGCGCCAGCAGCTGGGACAGGGCATACGAGCAGTACTTC. Residues: CASSWDRAYEQYF.

CDR3 DNA sequence: TGTGCCAGCAGCCAGGACGTAACGGGCCGGCAGCCCCAGCATTTT. Residues: CASSQDVTGRQPQHF. The gene calls are TRBV3-1 (or the pseudogene TRBV3-2) and TRBJ1-5, with D hard to call. There are 15 residues in the CDR3. Deletions cut 3 bases from V and 7 bases from J, with 16 bases between. Germline CDR1 and CDR2: LGHDT and YNNKEL (reference sequence).

This chain links TRBV5-1 with TRBJ2-1; the match to TRBD2 covers 11 bases. Losses at the gene ends were 5 bases for V and 9 bases for J; bases not matched to a gene: 10. The germline CDR1 and CDR2 sequences are SGHRS and YFSETQ. This CDR3 is 15 amino acids long. The CDR3 sequence: CASSSILAGAGEQFF. CDR3 nucleotides: TGCGCCAGCAGTTCAATACTAGCGGGAGCGGGTGAGCAGTTCTTC.